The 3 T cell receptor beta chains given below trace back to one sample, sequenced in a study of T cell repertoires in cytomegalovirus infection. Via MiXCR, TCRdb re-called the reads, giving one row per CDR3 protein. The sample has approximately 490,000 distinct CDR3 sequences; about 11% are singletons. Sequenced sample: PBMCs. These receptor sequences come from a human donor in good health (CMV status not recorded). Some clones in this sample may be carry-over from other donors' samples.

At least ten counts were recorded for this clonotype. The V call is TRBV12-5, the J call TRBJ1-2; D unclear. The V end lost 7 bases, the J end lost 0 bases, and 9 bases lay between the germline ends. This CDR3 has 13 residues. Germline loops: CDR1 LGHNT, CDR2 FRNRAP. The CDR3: CASALGTNYGYTF. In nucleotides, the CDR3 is TGTGCTAGTGCCCTCGGGACTAACTATGGCTACACCTTC.

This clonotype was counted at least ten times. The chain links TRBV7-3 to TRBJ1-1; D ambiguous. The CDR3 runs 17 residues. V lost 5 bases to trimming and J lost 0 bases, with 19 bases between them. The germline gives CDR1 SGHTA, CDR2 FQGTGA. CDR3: CASSPIPVQEMNTEAFF. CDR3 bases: TGTGCCAGCAGCCCCATCCCGGTGCAAGAAATGAACACTGAAGCTTTCTTT.

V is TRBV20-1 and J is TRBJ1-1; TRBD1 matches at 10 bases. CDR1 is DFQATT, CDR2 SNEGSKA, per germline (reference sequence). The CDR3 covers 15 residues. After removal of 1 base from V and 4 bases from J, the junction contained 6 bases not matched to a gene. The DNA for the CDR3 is TGCAGTGCTAGAGCCGTGGACAGGGGGTTCACTGAAGCTTTCTTT. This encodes CSARAVDRGFTEAFF.